A selection of T cell receptor beta chains follows, all from one sample in a study of beta chain features in type 1 diabetes. Clones were read by immunoSEQ multiplex PCR, and TCRdb kept only the in-frame ones, dropping some. The sample has about 240,000 clones, roughly 14% seen once. Sample: naive CD4+ T cells from blood. The receptors stem from a man aged 25-45 years with type 1 diabetes. Each CDR3 is given with its conserved first and last residue. The order of the fields is CDR3 DNA, CDR3 protein, D gene, CDR3 length, J gene, V gene, clone size. A D gene is named only where the DNA matches it firmly. Rows give clone size only sometimes, using once, few, many, or a class for an expanded clone.

TGTGCCAGCAGTTACGCGGAGCGCTCTGGGGCCAACGTCCTGACTTTC	CASSYAERSGANVLTF	.	16	TRBJ2-6	TRBV28	.
TGTGCCTGGAGTGTCCTAACCGGGGAGCTGTTTTTT	CAWSVLTGELFF	.	12	TRBJ2-2	TRBV30	.
TGTGCCAGCAGCCGTCTAGCGTACGAGCAGTACTTC	CASSRLAYEQYF	.	12	TRBJ2-7	TRBV7-9	.
TGTGCCAGCAGCCCCGGGACTAGCGGACGGAATGAGCAGTTCTTC	CASSPGTSGRNEQFF	TRBD2	15	TRBJ2-1	TRBV4-2	.
TGTGCCACCAGCAGAGATCGCCTAGGGAACACCGGGGAGCTGTTTTTT	CATSRDRLGNTGELFF	.	16	TRBJ2-2	TRBV15	few
TGCGCCAGCAGTGTGGCAGAAACCGGGGAGCTGTTTTTT	CASSVAETGELFF	.	13	TRBJ2-2	TRBV10-1	.
TGTGCCTGGAGCAAGACAGGGGCGAGTGAAGCTTTCTTT	CAWSKTGASEAFF	TRBD1	13	TRBJ1-1	TRBV30	.
TGTGCCAGTAGTACGGAGCTCGACAGGGATGGAGAAAAACTGTTTTTT	CASSTELDRDGEKLFF	TRBD1	16	TRBJ1-4	TRBV19	few
TGCGCCAGCAGCTTTTCAGGGGGAAACACTGAAGCTTTCTTT	CASSFSGGNTEAFF	TRBD1	14	TRBJ1-1	TRBV5-1	.
TGTGCCAGCAGCCCCCGTTTGAGCTCCTACGAGCAGTACTTC	CASSPRLSSYEQYF	.	14	TRBJ2-7	TRBV7-2	few
TGTGCCTGGAGTGGAGGCTATAGGACAGTGAGCTCCTACGAGCAGTACTTC	CAWSGGYRTVSSYEQYF	.	17	TRBJ2-7	TRBV30	few
TGTGCCAGCAGCTTGGGACAGGGGACCGAGCAGTACTTC	CASSLGQGTEQYF	TRBD1	13	TRBJ2-7	TRBV5-8	few
TGTGCCAGCAGTTTAGGGACAGGGATGAGCACTGAAGCTTTCTTT	CASSLGTGMSTEAFF	TRBD1	15	TRBJ1-1	TRBV6-5	.
TGCGCCAGCAGTCTCCTCGGGACAAGCACAGATACGCAGTATTTT	CASSLLGTSTDTQYF	.	15	TRBJ2-3	TRBV4-1	.
TGCAGCGTCCAGAGGGCAGCCTCCTACAATGAGCAGTTCTTC	CSVQRAASYNEQFF	.	14	TRBJ2-1	TRBV29-1	few
TGTGCCAGCAGCTTGGGGCAAGGAGACTATGGCTACACCTTC	CASSLGQGDYGYTF	.	14	TRBJ1-2	TRBV5-6	.
TGTGCCAGCAGCCCCCGGTACCAAGAGACCCAGTACTTC	CASSPRYQETQYF	.	13	TRBJ2-5	TRBV7-8	few
TGCAGCGCCCCGATAGAAGATACGCAGTATTTT	CSAPIEDTQYF	.	11	TRBJ2-3	TRBV29-1	few
TGCAGCGCGGGGGTTGTGGCCACCGGGGAGCTGTTTTTT	CSAGVVATGELFF	.	13	TRBJ2-2	TRBV29-1	few
TGTGCCAGCAGCTCAGGCGCGGGACAGGGGGCCAGGGAGCAGTACTTC	CASSSGAGQGAREQYF	TRBD1	16	TRBJ2-7	TRBV7-9	.
TGTGCCTGGGGGACAGGGGCCCATCAGCCCCAGCATTTT	CAWGTGAHQPQHF	TRBD1	13	TRBJ1-5	TRBV30	few
TGCGCCAGCAGCTCGGGGACAGGGGGTAACGAGCAGTACTTC	CASSSGTGGNEQYF	TRBD1	14	TRBJ2-7	TRBV5-1	few
TGCGCCAGCAGCTTGGGAGAGGGCCTCATAGATACGCAGTATTTT	CASSLGEGLIDTQYF	.	15	TRBJ2-3	TRBV5-1	few
TGTGCCAGCAGCCACCTTCGGACAGGCGGCACAGATACGCAGTATTTT	CASSHLRTGGTDTQYF	TRBD1	16	TRBJ2-3	TRBV14	.
TGTGCCAGCAGAGGACAGACCTACGAGCAGTACTTC	CASRGQTYEQYF	.	12	TRBJ2-7	TRBV6-6	.
TGTGCCAGCAGTGACCAGGGGGGCACTGAAGCTTTCTTT	CASSDQGGTEAFF	TRBD1	13	TRBJ1-1	TRBV6-1	few
TGCGCCAGCAGCTTAGCCGACACGTTAGATACGCAGTATTTT	CASSLADTLDTQYF	.	14	TRBJ2-3	TRBV5-1	few
TGTGCCAGCAGCAGGACTAGCGGGAGGACGAATGAGCAGTTCTTC	CASSRTSGRTNEQFF	TRBD2	15	TRBJ2-1	TRBV7-9	.
TGTGCCACCAGCAGACCCCGGACTAGCGGAACTAGCACAGATACGCAGTATTTT	CATSRPRTSGTSTDTQYF	TRBD2	18	TRBJ2-3	TRBV15	.
TGTGCCAGCAGTCCAGGACAGGGCAATCAGCCCCAGCATTTT	CASSPGQGNQPQHF	TRBD1	14	TRBJ1-5	TRBV6-5	.
TGTGCCAGCTCACCTCCAGGGTTAGGAGAGACCCAGTACTTC	CASSPPGLGETQYF	.	14	TRBJ2-5	TRBV18	.
TGTGCCAGCAGCTTAACAGGGGGCTACGAGCAGTACTTC	CASSLTGGYEQYF	TRBD1	13	TRBJ2-7	TRBV7-9	few
TGTGCCAGCAGCCCTGGGACAGGGGACCAGCCCCAGCATTTT	CASSPGTGDQPQHF	TRBD1	14	TRBJ1-5	TRBV7-9	few
TGTGCCAGCTCACCACCAACAGGGACGAACACCGGGGAGCTGTTTTTT	CASSPPTGTNTGELFF	.	16	TRBJ2-2	TRBV18	.
TGCGCCAGCAGCTTTACTAGCGGGCAAGAGACCCAGTACTTC	CASSFTSGQETQYF	TRBD2	14	TRBJ2-5	TRBV5-1	.
TGTGCCAGCAGCTTAGGCGGACTGTACACCGGGGAGCTGTTTTTT	CASSLGGLYTGELFF	.	15	TRBJ2-2	TRBV7-9	.
TGTGCTAGTGGTCGGGGGGAGCACGAGCAGTACTTC	CASGRGEHEQYF	TRBD2	12	TRBJ2-7	TRBV12-5	few
TGTGCCAGCAAACCCGGGATCAGCTCCTACGAGCAGTACTTC	CASKPGISSYEQYF	.	14	TRBJ2-7	TRBV2	.
TGTGCCAGCAGCACCATTAGCGGGGGCGGTCGGGAGACCCAGTACTTC	CASSTISGGGRETQYF	TRBD2	16	TRBJ2-5	TRBV7-9	.
TGCGCCAGCAGCCAAGAGGGACTGACACCCTACGAGCAGTACTTC	CASSQEGLTPYEQYF	.	15	TRBJ2-7	TRBV4-1	.